Listed here are 22 T cell receptor beta chains from one sample, sequenced in a study of T cell repertoires in cytomegalovirus infection. TCRdb re-called the reads with MiXCR, one entry per CDR3 protein. The sample has roughly 600,000 distinct CDR3 sequences; approximately 24% are singletons. The sequencing sample was made of CD8+ T cells from PBMCs. The receptor set was obtained from a human donor in good health (CMV status not recorded). Some clones in this sample may be carry-over from other donors' samples.

The table lists this clonotype with a few counts. The chain employs TRBV7-9 and TRBJ2-5, with 11 bases that match TRBD2. This CDR3 contains 15 residues. Germline V gene data show CDR1 as SEHNR and CDR2 as FQNEAQ (reference sequence). With V trimmed by 5 bases and J by 5 bases, 7 bases remained unmatched. The CDR3 is CASSHTSGGPETQYF. DNA for the CDR3: TGTGCCAGCAGCCACACTAGCGGGGGTCCTGAGACCCAGTACTTC.

The rearrangement links TRBV12-3 or TRBV12-4 to TRBJ1-5; 7 nucleotides agree with TRBD1. V trimming: 5 bases; J trimming: 4 bases; junction bases outside the gene matches: 17. The CDR3 totals 18 residues. CDR3 in DNA: TGTGCCAGCAGTCCAGCCACATGGCTACAGGGGCCAAATCAGCCCCAGCATTTT. Amino acids: CASSPATWLQGPNQPQHF.

This clonotype was observed at least ten times. The junction does not match germline at one end; this may be a read error. In DNA form, the CDR3 reads TGTGCCAGCACCCAATCTAGAGGGGACTTC. Translation gives CASTQSRGDF. The chain joins TRBV12-3 or TRBV12-4 to TRBJ1-2; maybe TRBD1 (5 bases). CDR3 length equals 10 residues.

J is TRBJ2-2 and V is TRBV7-2, with 9 bases lining up with TRBD2. Germline V gene sequence: CDR1 SGHTA, CDR2 FQGNSA. This CDR3 has 16 residues. V dropped 10 bases and J dropped 1; count of bases not matched to a gene: 10. As DNA, the CDR3 is TGTGCCAACAGATTAGCGGGGGCCTTGAACACCGGGGAGCTGTTTTTT. It yields the protein CANRLAGALNTGELFF.

This clonotype was counted between two and nine times. CDR3 nucleotide sequence: TGTGCCAGTAGTATAGAGGGGGCCAAAAACATTCAGTACTTC. This encodes CASSIEGAKNIQYF. This rearrangement joins TRBV19 to TRBJ2-4; D uncertain. Looked up from germline, CDR1 is LNHDA and CDR2 is SQIVND (reference sequence). This CDR3 is built from 14 residues. The ends were cut back, 0 bases at V and 1 base at J, with 4 bases in the middle. Combining the CDR3 with reference TRBV19 and TRBJ2-4 gives the whole variable domain DGGITQSPKYLFRKEGQNVTLSCEQNLNHDAMYWYRQDPGQGLRLIYYSQIVNDFQKGDIAEGYSVSREKKESFPLTVTSAQKNPTAFYLCASSIEGAKNIQYFGAGTRLSVL.

This clonotype was counted between two and nine times. The chain employs TRBV15 and TRBJ2-2; no reliable D call. V lost 1 base to trimming and J lost 4 bases, with 4 bases between them. This CDR3 has 13 residues. From germline, CDR1 is LNHNV and CDR2 YYDKDF (reference sequence). This chain's CDR3 is CATSRAFTGELFF. The CDR3 DNA is TGTGCCACCAGCAGAGCATTCACCGGGGAGCTGTTTTTT.

The chain carries TRBV29-1 and TRBJ2-3; D is undetermined. V gave up 5 bases and J gave up 4 bases, with 16 bases separating them. CDR3 length: 14 amino acids. Germline V gene lookup returns CDR1 SQVTM and CDR2 ANQGSEA. CDR3 protein: CSVWGPHAADTQYF. CDR3 DNA sequence: TGCAGCGTTTGGGGTCCCCACGCGGCAGATACGCAGTATTTT.

This clonotype showed up many times. The genes are TRBV28 and TRBJ1-4, with TRBD1 identical over 7 bases. The CDR3 has 14 amino acids. Germline V lookup: CDR1 MDHEN, CDR2 SYDVKM. Unmatched junction bases numbered 8, after V lost 9 bases and J lost 4 bases. CDR3 protein: CASRPTGRNEKLFF. In nucleotides, the CDR3 is TGTGCCAGTCGGCCGACAGGGCGTAATGAAAAACTGTTTTTT.

The V and J genes are TRBV6-6 and TRBJ2-7; D is possibly TRBD1 (6 bases). The CDR3 contains 15 residues. Trimming removed 2 bases at V and 1 base at J, with 12 bases between. Germline V lookup: CDR1 MNHNY, CDR2 SVGAGI (reference sequence). CDR3 in amino acids: CASSYQGTPSYEQYF. CDR3 nucleotide sequence: TGTGCCAGCAGTTACCAAGGGACACCTTCCTACGAGCAGTACTTC.

This clonotype was detected ten times or more. CDR3 in amino acids: CASSYVGPKEETQYF. In nucleotides, the CDR3 is TGTGCCAGCAGTTACGTTGGCCCCAAAGAAGAGACCCAGTACTTC. J is TRBJ2-5 and V is TRBV6-2 or TRBV6-3, with D unclear. The CDR3 sequence is 15 residues long. The V gene's germline CDR1 is MNHEY and CDR2 SVGEGT. V gave up 2 bases and J gave up 3 bases, with 13 bases separating them.

This clonotype turned up a few times. The chain carries TRBV20-1 and TRBJ1-1; D is unclear. This CDR3 spans 12 amino acids. CDR1 is DFQATT, CDR2 SNEGSKA, per germline (reference sequence). With 5 bases removed from V and 2 bases from J, the gap between germline ends came to 9 bases. The CDR3 sequence is CSAPWTNTEAFF. The CDR3 DNA reads as TGCAGTGCTCCTTGGACTAACACTGAAGCTTTCTTT.

This chain uses TRBV29-1 with TRBJ1-5, with 9 positions matching TRBD1. The ends lost 6 bases at V and 3 bases at J; junction bases unmatched: 6. Germline V gene data show CDR1 as SQVTM and CDR2 as ANQGSEA. The CDR3 consists of 14 residues. CDR3 loop: CSVATGGYNQPQHF. The CDR3 bases are TGCAGCGTGGCGACAGGGGGGTACAATCAGCCCCAGCATTTT.

The table lists this clonotype with a few counts. The genes are TRBV10-1 and TRBJ1-1; 9 nucleotides match TRBD1. J gave up 5 bases and V 2 bases, and 6 bases lay outside the gene matches. There are 15 residues in the CDR3. Germline lookup yields CDR1 WNHNN and CDR2 SYGVQD (reference sequence). The CDR3 loop reads CASSENYGTGTEAFF. DNA for the CDR3: TGCGCCAGCAGTGAGAACTACGGGACAGGGACTGAAGCTTTCTTT.

This chain uses TRBV4-3 with TRBJ2-3, with 11 nucleotides matching TRBD1. The J segment lost 4 bases and the V segment lost 0 bases, leaving 15 bases of the junction unmatched. In germline, CDR1 is LGHNA, CDR2 YSLEER. CDR3 length equals 20 residues. CDR3 in amino acids: CASSQDWSRPGQGVADTQYF. CDR3 coding DNA: TGCGCCAGCAGCCAAGATTGGAGTAGGCCGGGACAGGGGGTAGCAGATACGCAGTATTTT.

The chain joins TRBV7-4 to TRBJ2-5; D perhaps matches TRBD2 (6 bases). V lost 4 bases to trimming and J lost 2 bases, with 11 bases between them. The CDR3 consists of 14 residues. CDR1 and CDR2 from the germline V gene are SGHVT and SQSDAQ. The CDR3 DNA is TGTGCCAGCAGCTCAGGGCGGGGACAAGAGACCCAGTACTTC. This codes for CASSSGRGQETQYF.

The chain carries TRBV12-5 and TRBJ2-5, with 7 bases identical to TRBD2. Trimming took 4 bases from V and 5 from J; bases not matched to a gene: 10. Per germline, CDR1 LGHNT and CDR2 FRNRAP. This CDR3 is built from 15 residues. CDR3: CASGWNLAVTETQYF. CDR3 coding DNA: TGTGCTAGTGGTTGGAACCTAGCGGTAACGGAGACCCAGTACTTC.

This clonotype showed up many times. The chain combines TRBV7-6 with TRBJ2-7; no firm D call. Deletions cut 1 base from V and 3 bases from J, with 7 bases between. Germline loops: CDR1 SGHVS, CDR2 FNYEAQ. There are 13 residues in the CDR3. CDR3: CASSLEAVYEQYF. CDR3 sequence (DNA): TGTGCCAGCAGCTTAGAGGCAGTCTACGAGCAGTACTTC.

V gene TRBV14 combines with J gene TRBJ1-4; D is ambiguous. The CDR3 contains 12 residues. The germline V and J ends were trimmed by 0 bases and 8 bases, with 4 bases remaining between them. The germline gives CDR1 SGHDN, CDR2 FVKESK. The CDR3 nucleotides read TGTGCCAGCAGCCAAGAGAGGGAAAAACTGTTTTTT. Protein sequence: CASSQEREKLFF. Drawing the rest from reference TRBV14 and TRBJ1-4, the complete variable domain is EAGVTQFPSHSVIEKGQTVTLRCDPISGHDNLYWYRRVMGKEIKFLLHFVKESKQDESGMPNNRFLAERTGGTYSTLKVQPAELEDSGVYFCASSQEREKLFFGSGTQLSVL.

This clonotype has just a few counts. The CDR3 DNA follows: TGCAGTGCTAGATACGGCGGAGAAGCTTTCTTT. It specifies CSARYGGEAFF. This chain links TRBV20-1 with TRBJ1-1; D call uncertain. The CDR3 runs to 11 residues. Germline CDR1 and CDR2: DFQATT and SNEGSKA (reference sequence). V shed 2 bases and J shed 8 bases, with 9 bases lying between them.

The chain combines TRBV4-1 with TRBJ2-7; D possibly corresponds to TRBD1 (6 bases). There are 14 residues in the CDR3. The V end was cut by 1 base, the J end by 4 bases, with 11 bases between. Germline values: CDR1 MGHRA, CDR2 YSYEKL. The CDR3 loop is CASSQVAGEYEQYF. In DNA, the CDR3 is TGCGCCAGCAGCCAAGTGGCAGGGGAATACGAGCAGTACTTC.

The sample holds many counts of this clonotype. The J gene is TRBJ2-1, the V gene TRBV7-2; 10 nucleotides agree with TRBD2. V shed 1 base and J 7 bases; nucleotides not matched to a gene: 4. The CDR3 is 15 residues long. The V gene's germline CDR1 is SGHTA and CDR2 FQGNSA. The CDR3 DNA reads as TGTGCCAGCAGCTTAGAGAGCGGGGGGGCGAATGAGCAGTTCTTC. Translation gives CASSLESGGANEQFF.

This chain links TRBV4-1 with TRBJ2-1; D possibly uses TRBD1 or TRBD2 (5 bases each). The germline gives CDR1 MGHRA, CDR2 YSYEKL. The germline V and J ends were trimmed by 3 bases and 1 base, with 16 bases remaining between them. The CDR3 contains 17 residues. The CDR3 DNA sequence: TGCGCCAGCAGCCAGGAACCCCTAGCAGGGTCCTACAATGAGCAGTTCTTC. Its protein is CASSQEPLAGSYNEQFF.